These 15 T cell receptor beta chains originate from one sample sequenced in a study of T cell responses to AZD1222 COVID-19 vaccine. Using immunoSEQ multiplex PCR, the repertoire was profiled, and TCRdb retains in-frame clones only, with some absent. Counted here are roughly 180,000 clones, around 87% occurring once; the ten biggest clones make up about 3%. Sequences were derived from peripheral blood, sampled on day 0 of MenACWY control vaccination. Receptor source: an adult in good health.

This rearrangement joins TRBV27 to TRBJ1-4; 7 nucleotides line up with TRBD1. The CDR3 is made up of 15 amino acids. CDR1 is MNHEY, CDR2 SMNVEV, per germline (reference sequence). The V gene end was trimmed by 3 bases and the J gene end by 12 bases; junction bases not matched to a gene: 13. Written as DNA, the CDR3 is TGTGCCAGCAGTTTCATGACAGGGAAGTTGAATGAACTGTTTTTT. Encoded protein: CASSFMTGKLNELFF.

The CDR3 DNA follows: TGTGCCACGTCCCCCCCAACTGACGGGAACACTGAAGCTTTCTTT. Translating it yields CATSPPTDGNTEAFF. This rearrangement joins TRBV15 to TRBJ1-1; D unclear. V was clipped by 9 bases and J by 1 base, with 18 bases between them. The CDR3 runs 15 residues. Germline values: CDR1 LNHNV, CDR2 YYDKDF (reference sequence).

V is TRBV5-5 and J is TRBJ1-4; 9 bases map to TRBD1. The CDR3 runs to 15 residues. The germline V gene encodes CDR1 SGHKS and CDR2 YYEKEE (reference sequence). Trimming removed 0 bases from V and 4 bases from J; junction bases left unmatched: 1. CDR3 sequence reads: CASSLGDRDNEKLFF. The CDR3 nucleotides read TGTGCCAGCAGCTTGGGGGACAGGGATAATGAAAAACTGTTTTTT.

This chain links TRBV30 with TRBJ1-2, with 11 bases that match TRBD1. The V gene's germline CDR1 is GTSNPN and CDR2 SVGIG (reference sequence). J gave up 6 bases and V 0 bases, and 6 bases lay outside the gene matches. The CDR3 extends over 15 amino acids. CDR3 in amino acids: CAWSVGGQGADGYTF. For the CDR3, the DNA is TGTGCCTGGAGTGTAGGAGGACAGGGGGCGGATGGCTACACCTTC.

The chain joins TRBV7-2 to TRBJ2-1, with D perhaps assigned TRBD1 or TRBD2 (5 bases each). Looked up from germline, CDR1 is SGHTA and CDR2 is FQGNSA. V was cut by 6 bases and J by 8 bases, with 17 bases left in between. There are 14 residues in the CDR3. CDR3 region: CASRIRGPRDEQFF. The CDR3 DNA reads TGTGCCAGCAGGATTCGGGGCCCTAGGGATGAGCAGTTCTTC. Looking up the rest from reference TRBV7-2 and TRBJ2-1 gives the full variable domain: GAGVSQSPSNKVTEKGKDVELRCDPISGHTALYWYRQSLGQGLEFLIYFQGNSAPDKSGLPSDRFSAERTGGSVSTLTIQRTQQEDSAVYLCASRIRGPRDEQFFGPGTRLTVL.

V is TRBV6-2 or TRBV6-3 and J is TRBJ1-1; D uncertain. CDR1 and CDR2 (germline): MNHEY, SVGEGT. V lost 6 bases and J lost 4, with 9 bases in between. CDR3 size: 12 residues. The CDR3 DNA reads as TGTGCCAGCAGCCTCCAAGGCACTGAAGCTTTCTTT. Translation: CASSLQGTEAFF.

This clone has just one count. The chain couples TRBV4-2 to TRBJ1-2, with D unresolved. Germline V gene data show CDR1 as LGHNA and CDR2 as YNFKEQ. The V gene lost 1 base and the J gene lost 8 bases, with 5 bases spanning the gap. The CDR3 loop spans 11 amino acids. The CDR3 is CASSQVGGYTF. DNA for the CDR3: TGTGCCAGCAGCCAAGTTGGAGGCTACACCTTC.

J is TRBJ1-1 and V is TRBV27; D might be TRBD1 (5 bases). The CDR3 is 13 residues long. V was shortened by 7 bases and J by 4 bases, with 13 bases between the two germline ends. The germline V gene has CDR1 MNHEY and CDR2 SMNVEV (reference sequence). The CDR3 region is CASIRARGTEAFF. The DNA of the CDR3 is TGTGCCAGCATCAGGGCAAGGGGCACTGAAGCTTTCTTT.

The V and J genes are TRBV5-6 and TRBJ2-3; the match to TRBD1 covers 10 bases. The CDR3 sequence is 15 residues long. Trimming cost V 4 bases and J 5 bases; bases outside gene matches: 7. Per the germline V gene, CDR1 is SGHDT and CDR2 is YYEEEE. DNA for the CDR3: TGTGCCAGCAGCACCGGGACAGGGGTATTAGATACGCAGTATTTT. Translation: CASSTGTGVLDTQYF.

This chain uses TRBV23-1 with TRBJ2-3; the D gene is possibly TRBD2 (5 bases). TRBV23-1 is an ORF, and what it does is uncertain. Trimming shortened V by 8 bases and J by 0 bases, and 18 bases separated the two germline ends. The CDR3 extends over 16 amino acids. The CDR3, as DNA: TGCGCCAGCGTACCCCCCGCAGAGGGTAGCACAGATACGCAGTATTTT. Translation gives CASVPPAEGSTDTQYF.

The rearrangement joins TRBV7-2 to TRBJ1-1; the match to TRBD1 covers 7 bases. This CDR3 region has 14 residues. Germline V gene lookup returns CDR1 SGHTA and CDR2 FQGNSA. V lost 6 bases and J lost 4; bases outside the gene matches: 8. The CDR3 DNA reads as TGTGCCAGCAGAGACAGGGCGTGGGGCACTGAAGCTTTCTTT. Amino acid sequence: CASRDRAWGTEAFF.

The chain uses TRBV12-5 and TRBJ1-1; TRBD1 matches at 11 bases. Germline V lookup: CDR1 LGHNT, CDR2 FRNRAP. The CDR3 covers 15 residues. V shed 6 bases, J shed 4 bases, and the junction held 7 bases outside the gene matches. CDR3 nucleotides: TGTGCTAGTGGCTCCGGGACAGGGGGTCCCACTGAAGCTTTCTTT. Translated, it gives CASGSGTGGPTEAFF. The full variable domain, its missing parts supplied by reference TRBV12-5 and TRBJ1-1, is DARVTQTPRHKVTEMGQEVTMRCQPILGHNTVFWYRQTMMQGLELLAYFRNRAPLDDSGMPKDRFSAEMPDATLATLKIQPSEPRDSAVYFCASGSGTGGPTEAFFGQGTRLTVV.

This chain links TRBV4-1 with TRBJ2-1, with 8 bases aligning to TRBD2. Germline loops: CDR1 MGHRA, CDR2 YSYEKL. The V segment lost 2 bases and the J segment 9 bases; nucleotides outside the gene matches: 6. The CDR3 sequence is 14 residues long. The CDR3 region is CASSQSGGGSEQFF. The CDR3 coding sequence is TGCGCCAGCAGCCAAAGCGGGGGCGGAAGTGAGCAGTTCTTC.

This clone appeared once. The chain employs TRBV2 and TRBJ1-1, with 8 bases matching TRBD1. J gave up 5 bases and V 7 bases, and 6 bases lay outside the gene matches. The CDR3 is 13 amino acids. The germline V gene has CDR1 SNHLY and CDR2 FYNNEI. The CDR3 spells CASTHRGKTEAFF. The CDR3 DNA is TGTGCCAGCACGCACAGGGGGAAAACTGAAGCTTTCTTT.

This chain uses TRBV18 with TRBJ2-6, with 7 nucleotides matching TRBD1. V was clipped by 5 bases and J by 0 bases; unmatched bases: 7. Germline V gene data show CDR1 as KGHSH and CDR2 as LQKENI. This CDR3 has 17 residues. CDR3 coding DNA: TGTGCCAGCTCAGGGACAGTCTTGGGCTCTGGGGCCAACGTCCTGACTTTC. Translation: CASSGTVLGSGANVLTF.